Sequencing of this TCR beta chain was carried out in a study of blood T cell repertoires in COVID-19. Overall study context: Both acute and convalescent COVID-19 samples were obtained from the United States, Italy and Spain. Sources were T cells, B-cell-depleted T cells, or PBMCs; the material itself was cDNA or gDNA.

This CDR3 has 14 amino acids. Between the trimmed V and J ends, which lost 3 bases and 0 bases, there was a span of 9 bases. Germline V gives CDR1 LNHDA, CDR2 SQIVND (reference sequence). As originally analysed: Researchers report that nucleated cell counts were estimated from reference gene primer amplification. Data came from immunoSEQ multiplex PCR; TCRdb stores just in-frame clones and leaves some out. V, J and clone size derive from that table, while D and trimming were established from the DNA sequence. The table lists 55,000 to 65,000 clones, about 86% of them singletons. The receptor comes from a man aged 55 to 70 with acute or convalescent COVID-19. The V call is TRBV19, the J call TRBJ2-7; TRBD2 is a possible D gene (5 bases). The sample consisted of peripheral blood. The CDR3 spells CASSIKRGSYEQYF. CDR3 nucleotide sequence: TGTGCCAGTAGTATTAAACGGGGCTCCTACGAGCAGTACTTC.